The clone carrying this T cell receptor (beta chain) appeared a single time. Its antigen is not identified. The sample is drawn from a study of cytomegalovirus exposure and HLA in healthy donors. Study details: In a later analysis, the 100 to 150 validation repertoires were reported to have used the same platform as the roughly 610 first-cohort repertoires. General study results and limits: Using the classifier, cytomegalovirus status was reportedly diagnosed with high specificity and sensitivity. Rarity held for most TCR sequences, but there were some public TCRs that occurred in many donors.

The assay was immunoSEQ multiplex PCR, and TCRdb's table has in-frame clones only and misses some. This repertoire shows roughly 310,000 clones, around 90% found once; its top ten account for around 0.88%. Sequenced material: PBMCs. This receptor was taken from a man aged 25 to 40 in good health and CMV-seronegative.

The CDR3 spells CASRLSTGKNTEAFF. The CDR3 DNA reads TGTGCCAGCAGACTCTCGACAGGGAAGAACACTGAAGCTTTCTTT. This rearrangement joins TRBV2 to TRBJ1-1; 7 bases fit TRBD1. Germline V gene data show CDR1 as SNHLY and CDR2 as FYNNEI. With 6 bases clipped from V and 1 base from J, the junction kept 8 bases outside the gene matches. The CDR3 totals 15 residues.